A selection of T cell receptor beta chains follows, all from one sample in a study of T cell repertoires in cytomegalovirus infection. Antigen specificity for these receptors is unknown. TCRdb recomputed calls from the reads with MiXCR, one row per CDR3 protein. The sample shows about 830,000 distinct CDR3 sequences, approximately 32% of them seen only once. Source: cultured CD8+ T cells from PBMCs, taken from culture after CMV antigen stimulation. These receptors were collected from a human donor in good health (CMV status not recorded). Some clones in this sample may be carry-over from other donors' samples. The CDR3 runs from the conserved cysteine through the conserved F or W. Fields, in order: CDR3 length, V gene, J gene, CDR3 protein.

>16|TRBV6-2/TRBV6-3|TRBJ1-5
CASSYPGTVVGQPQHF
>16|TRBV6-1|TRBJ1-1
CASSQLAGTANTEAFF
>15|TRBV7-2|TRBJ1-5
CASSSNRDRVQPQHF
>17|TRBV6-2/TRBV6-3|TRBJ2-3
CASSSSSGLAGEDTQYF
>14|TRBV7-9|TRBJ2-7
CASSPGKRPYEQYF
>15|TRBV6-1|TRBJ1-2
CASSEYEQGRYGYTF
>14|TRBV6-1|TRBJ2-7
CASSEFQDVYEQYF
>16|TRBV7-9|TRBJ1-2
CASSLRLEGPLSGYTF
>15|TRBV7-6|TRBJ2-7
CASSSYLRGDYEQYF
>19|TRBV5-6|TRBJ2-5
CASSLARDWIPGGPETQYF
>15|TRBV27|TRBJ2-3
CVSSLSPDTTDTQYF
>14|TRBV29-1|TRBJ1-2
CSSRDGYGAYGYTF
>14|TRBV12-3/TRBV12-4|TRBJ1-1
CASKELVRGTEAFF
>15|TRBV10-3|TRBJ2-5
CAISTQGADGETQYF
>15|TRBV10-3|TRBJ2-4
CAIRGTGESKNIQYF
>19|TRBV27|TRBJ2-6
CASSWYTGGGEAGANVLTF
>16|TRBV5-6|TRBJ1-1
CASSPDGQVEGTEAFF
>14|TRBV6-5|TRBJ2-1
CASGWASEYNEQFF
>12|TRBV12-5|TRBJ1-1
CASGPSGTEAFF
>19|TRBV28|TRBJ2-4
CASSLLGPGQPGPKNIQYF
>19|TRBV11-3|TRBJ2-2
CASSFYGGVFPGGTGELFF
>16|TRBV7-2|TRBJ1-2
CASSLVPRGTDYGYTF
>14|TRBV27|TRBJ2-4
CASSTYDDGNIQYF
>16|TRBV6-2/TRBV6-3|TRBJ1-5
CASSPPGQGFNQPQHF
>18|TRBV7-8|TRBJ2-3
CASSLALAGGASTDTQYF
>15|TRBV7-9|TRBJ2-1
CASSPLNRSYNEQFF
>14|TRBV12-3/TRBV12-4|TRBJ2-2
CASSVTVNTGELFF
>14|TRBV7-8|TRBJ1-1
CASSPTGTNTEAFF
>15|TRBV2|TRBJ2-1
CASSEVEGSYNEQFF
>15|TRBV5-4|TRBJ1-6
CASSTGTGYNSPLHF
>19|TRBV5-1|TRBJ1-1
CASSPQSGTGPIMNTEAFF
>12|TRBV10-3|TRBJ2-7
CAISEGFYEQYF
>13|TRBV5-1|TRBJ2-7
CASSIADSYEQYF
>14|TRBV5-5|TRBJ2-3
CASSLDSGIDTQYF
>15|TRBV7-6|TRBJ2-5
CVSSLTGTPGETQYF
>14|TRBV7-9|TRBJ2-1
CASSFLDSPSGQFF
>14|TRBV19|TRBJ2-1
CASNEIGRYNEQFF
>14|TRBV6-2/TRBV6-3|TRBJ2-3
CASSYLLADDTQYF
>13|TRBV6-2/TRBV6-3|TRBJ1-1
CASSYNLYTEAFF
>14|TRBV27|TRBJ1-2
CASSSTGAMYGYTF
>14|TRBV6-6|TRBJ1-6
CASSYWVYNSPLHF